This TCR beta chain was captured by sequencing in a study of shared clonotypes between healthy human individuals (dated by TCRdb to about 2020). In terms of the full investigation: The cohort comprised two women and a few men aged 18 to 49 years. The study deeply sequenced blood TCR repertoires of five healthy adults to estimate repertoire size and the extent of clonotype sharing between individuals. Between about 0.94 and 8.9 billion PBMCs per donor were obtained by leukapheresis. For each donor, three plates each were used for CD4 naive and CD4 memory, two plates were used for CD8 naive, and one plate was used for CD8 memory. To increase sequencing depth and limit assay-specific biases, different laboratories used diverse techniques to prepare libraries and sequence TCR repertoires.

Paper-wide results and their limitations: Pairwise subsampling indicated that sequencing depth was expected to affect the degree of clonotype sharing among donors. Because the study included a small number of donors, the genetic and exposure-history diversity represented was limited. Across several donors, about 4.5% of naive CD4, around 3.3% of naive CD8, under 2.5% of memory CD4, and 0.4% of memory CD8 clonotypes were shared. Estimated clonotype richness was generally larger for naive than for memory subsets. Rarefaction of sorted-subset datasets indicated incomplete sequencing despite the large sequencing depth. Sampling was restricted to blood, and TCR repertoires in tissues likely differ from the TCR repertoires found in blood. Compared with non-shared clonotypes, the clonotypes found in all four sorted-subset donors had higher generation probabilities.

Using the deep immunoSEQ assay, multiplex PCR amplified TCR CDR3 regions from genomic DNA. For each cell subset, the extracted genomic DNA was distributed evenly across all wells of several immunoSEQ 96-well plates, and each plate served as one replicate. For sorted subsets, each replicate PCR was loaded with roughly 0.2 ug genomic DNA, equivalent to some 27,000 T cell genomes. Purified libraries were quantified with a Qubit 3.0 fluorometer, sized on a Bioanalyzer 2100, and re-quantified with the KAPA Library Quantification kit. Every immunoSEQ 96-well plate was sequenced on a separate single-read 150-cycle Illumina NextSeq 550 flow cell. The published analysis was carried out like this. Because the immunoSEQ output held only junctional sequences and lacked quality scores, the filtering could not match the filtering applied to full-length reads. To assign V/J genes and CDR3, sequences were annotated against IMGT germline references using PyIR, a Python wrapper for IgBLAST v1.9. Reads were removed for weak V/J assignments (E-value above 1e-6), missing CDR3, stop codons, out-of-frame junctions, or ambiguous translated residues. V3J clonotypes were defined as sequences sharing an identical inferred V gene, J gene, and CDR3 amino acid sequence. Percentage overlap between repertoires was computed as shared unique clonotypes divided by the size of the smaller repertoire. RTK rarefaction, the Chao1 estimator, and Recon v2.1 estimates of unobserved clonotypes were used to assess repertoire richness. OLGA was used to compute generation probabilities for all TCRbeta clonotypes that the gDNA method yielded from a handful of donors. The table comes from immuneACCESS by way of TCRdb, which keeps in-frame sequences with V and J called. Part of the clones is missing from these tables; in studies checked, under half for an unresolved V gene and the rest for unknown reasons. The DNA gave D and trimming, while V, J and clone size come from that table. The sample table records 110,000 or so clones; 68% of these occur just once. Roughly 24% of the sample belongs to the ten largest clones.

Donors were healthy HIV-negative adults with no recently reported acute infections or vaccinations. Only Caucasian adults living in Nashville, Tennessee, USA were represented among the donors. CD8 memory samples combined magnetically selected CD45RO+ cells with CCR7-negative CD45RA+ effector memory (TemRA) cells. Blood was collected by leukapheresis, and PBMCs were isolated by Ficoll-Histopaque density gradient centrifugation and then cryopreserved in liquid nitrogen vapor phase. Analytical flow cytometry was used to check the purity and quantity of each magnetically sorted T cell population. Genomic DNA was isolated from each sorted fraction and quantified by UV absorbance on a Nanodrop 2000c. There are a few counts of this clone. Its antigen remains unidentified. Nothing much larger sits one base from this clone, and base qualities are not available. The sequenced sample consisted of memory CD8+ T cells sorted from blood. Explained via the paper, the cell subset or site label denotes: CD45RO+ cells pooled with CCR7-negative TemRA cells. This receptor was identified in a woman aged 25 to 39 in good health.

CDR3 region: CASKDLAVGELFF. The DNA sequence reads TGCGCCAGTAAGGATCTAGCAGTCGGGGAGCTGTTTTTT. The chain is made from TRBV5-1 and TRBJ2-2; the best D guess is TRBD2, with 5 bases matching. V is clipped by 8 bases and J by 7 bases, and the sequence between their germline boundaries is 15 bases long. The CDR3 runs 13 residues from the cysteine to the phenylalanine. Only the CDR3 portion is preserved as DNA: 39 bases, with reading frame beginning at the first base. For CDR1 and CDR2, the germline V gene lists SGHRS and YFSETQ. The entire variable domain, with the stretches around the CDR3 drawn from the reference TRBV5-1 and TRBJ2-2 proteins, is KAGVTQTPRYLIKTRGQQVTLSCSPISGHRSVSWYQQTPGQGLQFLFEYFSETQRNKGNFPGRFSGRQFSNSRSEMNVSTLELGDSALYLCASKDLAVGELFFGEGSRLTVL.